This T cell receptor (beta chain) came from a study of early T cells in non-severe SARS-CoV-2 infection. Trimming cost V 4 bases and J 5 bases; bases outside gene matches: 12. The CDR3 covers 16 residues. Germline lookup yields CDR1 SGHVS and CDR2 FQNEAQ. This clonotype has only a few counts. Attachment of unique molecular identifiers was made to individual cDNA molecules. TCRdb recomputed calls from the 5' RACE reads with MiXCR, one row per CDR3 protein. The table includes tens of thousands of distinct CDR3 sequences, about 9.4% detected once. The sample taken for sequencing was whole blood. The TCR originated in an adult who was a healthcare worker with PCR-confirmed SARS-CoV-2 infection or an uninfected control (not recorded which). The rearrangement links TRBV7-8 to TRBJ1-1; 8 nucleotides agree with TRBD1. CDR3 in amino acids: CASSSDPGRQGTEAFF. The CDR3 DNA reads as TGTGCCAGCAGCTCGGATCCGGGGCGACAGGGGACTGAAGCTTTCTTT.